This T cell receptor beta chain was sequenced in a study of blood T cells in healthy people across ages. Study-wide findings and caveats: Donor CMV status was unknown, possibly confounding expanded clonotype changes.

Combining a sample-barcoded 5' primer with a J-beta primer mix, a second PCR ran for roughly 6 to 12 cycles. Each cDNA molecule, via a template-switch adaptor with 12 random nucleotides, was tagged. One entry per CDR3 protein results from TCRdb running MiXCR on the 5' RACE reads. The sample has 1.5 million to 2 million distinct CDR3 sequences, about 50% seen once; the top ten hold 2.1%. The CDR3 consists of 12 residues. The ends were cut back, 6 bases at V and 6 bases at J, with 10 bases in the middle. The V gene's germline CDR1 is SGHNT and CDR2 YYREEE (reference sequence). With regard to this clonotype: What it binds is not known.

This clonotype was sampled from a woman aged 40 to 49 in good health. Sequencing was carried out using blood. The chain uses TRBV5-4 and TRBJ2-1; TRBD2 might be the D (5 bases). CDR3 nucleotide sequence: TGTGCCAGCACCATCGGGGTCAATGAGCAGTTCTTC. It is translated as CASTIGVNEQFF.